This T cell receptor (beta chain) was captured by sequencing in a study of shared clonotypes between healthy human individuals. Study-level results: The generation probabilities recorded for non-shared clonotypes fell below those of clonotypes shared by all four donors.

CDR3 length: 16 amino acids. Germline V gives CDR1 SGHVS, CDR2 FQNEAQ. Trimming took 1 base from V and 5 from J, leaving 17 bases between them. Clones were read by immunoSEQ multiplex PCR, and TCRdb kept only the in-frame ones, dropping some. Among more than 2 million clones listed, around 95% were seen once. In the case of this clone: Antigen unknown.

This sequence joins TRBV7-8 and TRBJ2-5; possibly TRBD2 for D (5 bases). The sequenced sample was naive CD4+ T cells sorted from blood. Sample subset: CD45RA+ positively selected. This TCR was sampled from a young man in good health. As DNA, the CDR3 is TGTGCCAGCAGCTTAGGCATCACGCCAAGAGGGGAGACCCAGTACTTC. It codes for CASSLGITPRGETQYF.